The 21 T cell receptor beta chains below all came from one sample that was sequenced in a study of CD8+ T cells in alopecia areata. Described treatment: oral pan-JAK inhibitor, 5-10 mg twice daily. Extracted RNA was reverse transcribed, and the resulting cDNA served as sequencing template. Clones were read by immunoSEQ multiplex PCR, and TCRdb kept only the in-frame ones, dropping some. The sample holds over 150,000 clones, 58% seen once. Sequences were derived from CD4+ T cells sorted from blood, sampled at week 24, from a patient treated with tofacitinib. The receptor set was obtained from a human donor with alopecia areata.

The V gene is TRBV2, the J gene TRBJ1-1; unclear D gene. Trimming took off 7 bases at V and 10 bases at J, with 16 bases between the two ends. The CDR3 totals 12 residues. Germline V gives CDR1 SNHLY, CDR2 FYNNEI. The CDR3 is CASKTSPRVAFF. In nucleotides, the CDR3 is TGTGCCAGCAAAACCTCTCCAAGGGTAGCTTTCTTT.

The CDR3 region has the DNA TGTGCCTGGAGTCGGCTAGCTCAAGAGACCCAGTACTTC. Translation gives CAWSRLAQETQYF. This sequence joins TRBV30 and TRBJ2-5, with D perhaps TRBD2 (5 bases). V lost 2 bases and J lost 2, with 9 bases in between. Germline V gives CDR1 GTSNPN, CDR2 SVGIG (reference sequence). CDR3 length equals 13 residues.

The V and J genes are TRBV5-4 and TRBJ2-1, with D possibly TRBD2 on 6 matching bases. Germline CDR1 SGHNT, CDR2 YYREEE (reference sequence). The germline V and J ends were trimmed by 2 bases and 0 bases, with 12 bases remaining between them. The CDR3 sequence is 16 residues long. CDR3 in DNA: TGTGCCAGCAGCTTCCTTCGGGGGAGCTCCTACAATGAGCAGTTCTTC. Translation gives CASSFLRGSSYNEQFF.

The rearrangement joins TRBV4-1 to TRBJ2-5, with TRBD2 identical over 10 bases. CDR1 and CDR2 (germline): MGHRA, YSYEKL. Germline trimming cut 4 bases from V and 5 bases from J; bases unmatched to any gene: 22. This CDR3 is 20 amino acids long. For the CDR3, the DNA is TGCGCCAGCAGCCGGAGACTAGCGGGCCTCCCGCGGGGGGAGGAGGAGACCCAGTACTTC. Its protein product is CASSRRLAGLPRGEEETQYF.

The CDR3 nucleotides read TGTGCCAGCAGCTTAAGGGCGGGGCCCCACGAGCAGTACTTC. This gives the protein CASSLRAGPHEQYF. The V call is TRBV7-2, the J call TRBJ2-7; possible D gene TRBD2, 6 bases. Germline CDR1 and CDR2: SGHTA and FQGNSA. V lost 2 bases and J 5 bases, leaving 13 bases between the germline ends. There are 14 residues in the CDR3.

The chain recombines TRBV29-1 with TRBJ1-2, with 7 bases identical to TRBD1. Looked up from germline, CDR1 is SQVTM and CDR2 is ANQGSEA. After removal of 7 bases from V and 8 bases from J, the junction contained 10 bases not matched to a gene. This CDR3 comprises 12 residues. The CDR3 protein is CSGIRGRDGYTF. In DNA form, the CDR3 reads TGCAGCGGAATAAGGGGGCGCGACGGCTACACCTTC.

This clone appeared a few times. The rearrangement links TRBV29-1 to TRBJ1-4; D not certain. Germline assignment: CDR1 SQVTM and CDR2 ANQGSEA. V shed 1 base and J shed 2 bases, with 8 bases lying between them. The CDR3 contains 14 residues. CDR3 nucleotide sequence: TGCAGCGTTGAAGGCAAAGCGACTAATGAAAAACTGTTTTTT. Protein product: CSVEGKATNEKLFF.

V and J are TRBV10-3 and TRBJ1-5; D is unclear. Per germline, CDR1 ENHRY and CDR2 SYGVKD. The CDR3 is 12 amino acids. V was pared by 0 bases and J by 7 bases, with 4 bases between. CDR3 sequence reads: CAISESGQPQHF. For the CDR3, the DNA is TGTGCCATCAGTGAGTCCGGACAGCCCCAGCATTTT.

The V gene is TRBV6-9, the J gene TRBJ2-7, with D unresolved. The CDR3 runs to 11 residues. Trimming cost V 8 bases and J 6 bases, with 11 bases left between them. Germline CDR1 MNHGY, CDR2 SVAAGI. The CDR3 region is CASHDVFEQYF. CDR3 nucleotide sequence: TGTGCCAGCCACGACGTTTTCGAGCAGTACTTC.

This clone was counted a single time. The chain links TRBV30 to TRBJ2-3, with D maybe TRBD2 (6 bases). V was pared by 3 bases and J by 1 base, with 11 bases between. The CDR3 is 14 amino acids. From germline, CDR1 is GTSNPN and CDR2 SVGIG (reference sequence). Here the CDR3 DNA reads TGTGCCTGGAGCGGGCTAGCGCGCACAGATACGCAGTATTTT. As protein: CAWSGLARTDTQYF.

This clone has just a few counts. The chain is built from TRBV5-1 and TRBJ2-1, with 7 bases matching TRBD2. There are 14 residues in the CDR3. The V gene's germline CDR1 is SGHRS and CDR2 YFSETQ. The V gene end was trimmed by 3 bases and the J gene end by 7 bases; junction bases not matched to a gene: 7. The CDR3 reads CASSSGLGGNEQFF. CDR3 in DNA: TGCGCCAGCAGCTCTGGACTAGGTGGGAATGAGCAGTTCTTC.

This chain uses TRBV11-2 with TRBJ2-6; D call uncertain. V lost 5 bases to trimming and J lost 3 bases, with 8 bases between them. Germline CDR1 SGHAT, CDR2 FQNNGV. The CDR3 sequence is 14 residues long. In DNA, the CDR3 is TGTGCCAGCAGCACGGTTGGTGGGGCCAACGTCCTGACTTTC. Protein: CASSTVGGANVLTF.

Only a few counts were recorded for this clone. The V and J genes are TRBV27 and TRBJ2-6; D not certain. Trimming shortened V by 6 bases and J by 1 base, and 10 bases separated the two germline ends. Germline V CDR1 and CDR2: MNHEY, SMNVEV (reference sequence). The CDR3 is 15 residues long. This chain's CDR3 is CASSPAGSGANVLTF. As DNA, the CDR3 is TGTGCCAGCAGCCCCGCTGGGTCTGGGGCCAACGTCCTGACTTTC.

This chain connects TRBV18 to TRBJ1-2, with 7 bases lining up with TRBD1. Germline V gene data show CDR1 as KGHSH and CDR2 as LQKENI. Trimming took 3 bases from V and 4 from J; bases not matched to a gene: 5. This CDR3 comprises 14 residues. CDR3 in amino acids: CASSPPGQPYGYTF. As DNA, the CDR3 is TGTGCCAGCTCACCGCCGGGACAGCCCTATGGCTACACCTTC.

The V and J genes are TRBV4-1 and TRBJ2-7; 8 bases fit TRBD1. The length of the CDR3 is 13 residues. From germline, CDR1 is MGHRA and CDR2 YSYEKL. Losses at the gene ends were 5 bases for V and 5 bases for J; bases not matched to a gene: 5. CDR3 amino acids: CASSSRQGNEQYF. CDR3 nucleotide sequence: TGCGCCAGCAGCTCTCGACAGGGGAACGAGCAGTACTTC.

The rearrangement links TRBV29-1 to TRBJ1-2, with D tentatively TRBD1 (6 bases). Per the germline V gene, CDR1 is SQVTM and CDR2 is ANQGSEA. This CDR3 has 13 amino acids. Trimming shortened V by 3 bases and J by 4 bases, and 12 bases separated the two germline ends. In nucleotides, the CDR3 is TGCAGCGTTGATCAGGGGCCCAGCTATGGCTACACCTTC. Translation gives CSVDQGPSYGYTF.

The rearrangement uses TRBV7-2 and TRBJ2-5; TRBD1 agrees at 12 bases. CDR1 SGHTA and CDR2 FQGNSA come from the germline V gene. The junction had 7 bases not matched to a gene; V was cut back by 5 bases and J by 3 bases. This CDR3 is built from 16 residues. CDR3 nucleotide sequence: TGTGCCAGCAGCGACAGGGACAGGGGGCGGGAAGAGACCCAGTACTTC. Amino acids: CASSDRDRGREETQYF.

This clone showed up just a few times. V and J are TRBV7-2 and TRBJ2-4; weak D call: TRBD2 (6 bases). Germline-derived CDR1 and CDR2 are SGHTA and FQGNSA. Trimming took 5 bases from V and 8 from J, leaving 16 bases between them. This CDR3 is built from 14 residues. This CDR3 reads CASSPGEGGDIQYF. CDR3 DNA sequence: TGTGCCAGCAGCCCGGGTGAAGGAGGGGACATTCAGTACTTC.

This clone was seen a few times. V gene TRBV9 combines with J gene TRBJ2-5; perhaps TRBD2 as D (5 bases). V was clipped by 0 bases and J by 1 base, with 13 bases between them. From germline, CDR1 is SGDLS and CDR2 YYNGEE. There are 16 residues in the CDR3. CDR3 DNA: TGTGCCAGCAGCGTAGGGGCGCGCGGGCTCCAAGAGACCCAGTACTTC. Translated, it gives CASSVGARGLQETQYF.

This clone was seen a handful of times. CDR3 residues: CASSPSTRETQYF. CDR3 in DNA: TGCGCCAGCAGCCCGTCAACTAGGGAGACCCAGTACTTC. The chain links TRBV5-1 to TRBJ2-5, with TRBD2 as a possible D gene (5 bases). From germline, CDR1 is SGHRS and CDR2 YFSETQ. The CDR3 contains 13 residues. Trimming left V 4 bases short and J 5 bases short, with 12 bases between.

This clone came up a few times. The V call is TRBV4-1, the J call TRBJ2-6; the D gene is possibly TRBD2 (5 bases). V lost 0 bases to trimming and J lost 0 bases, with 9 bases between them. Germline assignment: CDR1 MGHRA and CDR2 YSYEKL. This CDR3 comprises 17 residues. The CDR3 is CASSQDVGISGANVLTF. The CDR3, as DNA: TGCGCCAGCAGCCAAGATGTCGGGATCTCTGGGGCCAACGTCCTGACTTTC.